This TCR beta chain is from a study of blood T cell repertoires in COVID-19. The CDR3 covers 14 residues. V dropped 3 bases and J dropped 0; count of bases not matched to a gene: 2. Looked up from germline, CDR1 is LGHDT and CDR2 is YNNKEL (reference sequence). Original analysis: Estimated nucleated cell counts came from reference gene primer amplification. Profiling relied on immunoSEQ multiplex PCR, and the TCRdb table lists in-frame clones only, not all of them. V, J and clone size derive from that table, while D and trimming were established from the DNA sequence. This sample has about 240,000 clones; roughly 88% occur once, and the top ten carry more than 9%.

The receptor was derived from a man of 80 years or more with acute or convalescent COVID-19. This rearrangement joins TRBV3-1 (or the pseudogene TRBV3-2) to TRBJ2-7; 7 nucleotides align to TRBD2. Source material: peripheral blood. DNA of the CDR3: TGTGCCAGCAGCCAGCGCGGGGGCTCCTACGAGCAGTACTTC. Translating it yields CASSQRGGSYEQYF.